This T cell receptor beta chain derives from a study of healthy donors' naive CD4 and CD8 T cells. Study-level background: Three donor age groups were sampled: 20-25, 40-50 and 60-70 years; half female. General study points: About an eighth of CD4/CD8 propensity variance appeared explained by V, J and CDR3 charge. Reportedly, most V and J gene segments showed naive CD4+ versus CD8+ bias. Negatively charged CDR3s marked CD8+ lineage; positively charged CDR3s marked CD4+ lineage.

Germline values: CDR1 SGHDT, CDR2 YYEEEE. V dropped 1 base and J dropped 6 bases, with 8 bases sitting between them. The CDR3 consists of 13 residues. A linear amplification protocol produced the TCR libraries from 450 to 500 ng of total RNA. TCRdb processed the reads anew with MiXCR; each CDR3 protein has one entry. The sample consists of about 180,000 distinct CDR3 sequences, nearly 75% of them appearing once. Remarks on this clonotype: Its antigen is unknown.

The TCR originated in a pool of human donors in good health; the sample pools cells from several healthy donors. The J gene is TRBJ2-1, the V gene TRBV5-6; unclear D gene. Material: naive CD4+ and CD8+ T cells sorted from blood, pooled from several donors. The CDR3 bases are TGTGCCAGCAGCTTGACCCTACCCAATGAGCAGTTCTTC. Translating it yields CASSLTLPNEQFF.